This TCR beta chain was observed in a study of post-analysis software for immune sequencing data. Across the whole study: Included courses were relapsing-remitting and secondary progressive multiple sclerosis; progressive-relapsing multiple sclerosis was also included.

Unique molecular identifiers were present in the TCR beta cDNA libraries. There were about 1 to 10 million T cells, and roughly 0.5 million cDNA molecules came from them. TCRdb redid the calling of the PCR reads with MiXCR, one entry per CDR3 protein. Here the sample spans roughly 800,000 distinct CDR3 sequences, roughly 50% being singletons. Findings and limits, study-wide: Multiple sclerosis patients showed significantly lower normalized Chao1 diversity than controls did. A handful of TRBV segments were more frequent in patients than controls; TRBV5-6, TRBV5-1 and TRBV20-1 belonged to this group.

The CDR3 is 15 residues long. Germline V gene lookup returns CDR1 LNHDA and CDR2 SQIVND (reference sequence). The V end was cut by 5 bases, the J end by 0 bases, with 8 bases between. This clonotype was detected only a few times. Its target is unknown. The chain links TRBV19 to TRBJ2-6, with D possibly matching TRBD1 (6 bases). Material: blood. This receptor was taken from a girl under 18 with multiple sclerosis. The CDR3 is CASSSGASGANVLTF. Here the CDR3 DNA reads TGTGCCAGTAGTTCAGGGGCCTCTGGGGCCAACGTCCTGACTTTC.